Sequencing of this T cell receptor (beta chain) was carried out in a study of tumor T cells in aggressive B-cell lymphoma. Germline V gene data show CDR1 as KGHSH and CDR2 as LQKENI. Trimming took off 6 bases at V and 0 bases at J, with 12 bases between the two ends. This CDR3 contains 15 residues. Profiling relied on immunoSEQ multiplex PCR, and the TCRdb table lists in-frame clones only, not all of them. The sample has approximately 800 clones; about 92% are singletons. The chain is built from TRBV18 and TRBJ1-3, with a weak D call TRBD1 (5 bases). Input material: tumor tissue. This TCR derives from an adult with diffuse large B cell lymphoma. CDR3 region: CASSPRQNSGNTIYF. The DNA of the CDR3 is TGTGCCAGCTCTCCCAGACAGAACTCTGGAAACACCATATATTTT.